These 17 T cell receptor beta chains were sequenced from one sample in a study of human T cells and chemical hapten exposure. Time point noted: patch test 3, about 24 weeks after DPC sensitization. Stated treatment: therapeutic diphenylcyclopropenone sensitization with weekly scalp DPC. TCRdb re-called the RACE reads with MiXCR, one entry per CDR3 protein. The sample holds roughly 53,000 distinct CDR3 sequences, 9.9% seen once. Here the sequenced sample was whole blood, taken in connection with sensitization to the hapten diphenylcyclopropenone (DPC). The receptors stem from a woman aged 40 to 50 with alopecia areata. Some clones in this sample may be carry-over from other donors' samples.

The chain employs TRBV7-6 and TRBJ2-7; 11 positions agree with TRBD1. Looked up from germline, CDR1 is SGHVS and CDR2 is FNYEAQ. The trim removed 4 bases at V and 6 bases at J, leaving 2 bases unmatched. The CDR3 consists of 13 residues. This CDR3 is CASSWDRGSEQYF. The CDR3 coding sequence is TGTGCCAGCAGCTGGGACAGGGGGAGCGAGCAGTACTTC.

This clonotype was seen a few times. The gene calls are TRBV4-1 and TRBJ1-1; 9 positions agree with TRBD1. The CDR3 runs to 15 residues. J gave up 5 bases and V 5 bases, and 9 bases lay outside the gene matches. The germline gives CDR1 MGHRA, CDR2 YSYEKL. The CDR3 DNA follows: TGCGCCAGCAGCAGAGCGACAGGGGGGGAGACTGAAGCTTTCTTT. It encodes CASSRATGGETEAFF.

This clonotype was seen more than once but under ten times. The chain combines TRBV2 with TRBJ1-5, with D possibly being TRBD1 (6 bases). CDR1 SNHLY and CDR2 FYNNEI come from the germline V gene. V gave up 6 bases and J gave up 1 base, with 10 bases separating them. The CDR3 sequence is 14 residues long. CDR3 DNA: TGTGCCAGCAGCCGCGGGACAAGCAATCAGCCCCAGCATTTT. Its protein product is CASSRGTSNQPQHF.

This clonotype was observed a few times. The chain links TRBV6-5 to TRBJ2-7; 7 positions match TRBD2. The germline V gene encodes CDR1 MNHEY and CDR2 SVGAGI. J lost 2 bases, V lost 2 bases, and 6 bases had no gene match. This CDR3 comprises 15 residues. The CDR3 sequence: CASSYGGGKAYEQYF. DNA of the CDR3: TGTGCCAGCAGTTACGGGGGGGGTAAGGCCTACGAGCAGTACTTC.

This clonotype was observed at least ten times. J is TRBJ2-7 and V is TRBV7-9; unclear D gene. V was trimmed by 1 base and J by 5 bases, leaving 9 bases between them. This CDR3 comprises 13 residues. Germline assignment: CDR1 SEHNR and CDR2 FQNEAQ (reference sequence). The DNA for the CDR3 is TGTGCCAGCAGCTTAGTAGGTTGGGACGAGCAGTACTTC. Encoded protein: CASSLVGWDEQYF.

The V and J genes are TRBV6-6 and TRBJ2-3, with D perhaps matching TRBD1 or TRBD2 (5 bases each). The V gene lost 4 bases and the J gene lost 2 bases, with 10 bases spanning the gap. Germline loops: CDR1 MNHNY, CDR2 SVGAGI (reference sequence). The CDR3 consists of 14 residues. The CDR3 reads CASSSWDLTDTQYF. The CDR3 coding sequence is TGTGCCAGCAGTTCCTGGGACCTCACAGATACGCAGTATTTT.

The V gene is TRBV5-4, the J gene TRBJ2-3; D unresolved. CDR1 is SGHNT, CDR2 YYREEE, per germline (reference sequence). CDR3 size: 13 residues. With 0 bases removed from V and 4 bases from J, the gap between germline ends came to 6 bases. Written as DNA, the CDR3 is TGTGCCAGCAGCTTGGACCGGTCAGATACGCAGTATTTT. It yields the protein CASSLDRSDTQYF.

This sequence joins TRBV6-2 or TRBV6-3 and TRBJ1-5; a possible D gene is TRBD1 (6 bases). Trimming removed 5 bases at V and 1 base at J, with 12 bases between. Germline CDR1 MNHEY, CDR2 SVGEGT. The CDR3 has 15 residues. CDR3 in amino acids: CASSGRGLSNQPQHF. The CDR3 nucleotides are TGTGCCAGCAGTGGCAGGGGATTAAGCAATCAGCCCCAGCATTTT.

The chain joins TRBV29-1 to TRBJ2-5; a possible D gene is TRBD1 (5 bases). V lost 7 bases and J lost 1, with 7 bases in between. The CDR3 loop spans 11 amino acids. The germline gives CDR1 SQVTM, CDR2 ANQGSEA. The CDR3 here is CSAQVQETQYF. The DNA for the CDR3 is TGCAGCGCACAGGTCCAAGAGACCCAGTACTTC.

This clonotype was detected many times. This chain links TRBV29-1 with TRBJ1-1; D unclear. CDR3 length: 16 amino acids. With 0 bases removed from V and 5 bases from J, the gap between germline ends came to 19 bases. The germline V gene has CDR1 SQVTM and CDR2 ANQGSEA. As DNA, the CDR3 is TGCAGCGTTGAAGAGGGTTTGTTGGGATATAGTACTGAAGCTTTCTTT. Its translation is CSVEEGLLGYSTEAFF.

At least ten counts were recorded for this clonotype. This chain links TRBV7-6 with TRBJ1-2; 7 bases align to TRBD1. The CDR3 has 13 residues. The V and J ends lost 5 bases and 5 bases, in that order; junction bases with no gene match: 5. The V gene's germline CDR1 is SGHVS and CDR2 FNYEAQ. CDR3 amino acids: CASSPQGQYGYTF. Here the CDR3 DNA reads TGTGCCAGCAGCCCACAGGGGCAATATGGCTACACCTTC.

This clonotype was seen ten or more times. The chain uses TRBV4-1 and TRBJ2-1, with no clear D. This CDR3 is 15 amino acids long. Germline CDR1 reads MGHRA; CDR2 reads YSYEKL. Trimming pared 1 base from V and 0 bases from J, leaving 7 bases between. DNA for the CDR3: TGCGCCAGCAGCCAAGGACCGAGCTCCTACAATGAGCAGTTCTTC. Protein sequence: CASSQGPSSYNEQFF.

As DNA, the CDR3 is TGTGCCAGCAGTGGACAGCACTACAATGAGCAGTTCTTC. Translated: CASSGQHYNEQFF. This chain links TRBV6-1 with TRBJ2-1; a weak D match, TRBD1 (5 bases). Germline CDR1 MNHNS, CDR2 SASEGT. The CDR3 runs to 13 residues. V was shortened by 4 bases and J by 3 bases, with 7 bases between the two germline ends.

This clonotype was found a few times. V usage is TRBV29-1 and J usage is TRBJ2-1; 10 nucleotides agree with TRBD2. V was clipped by 6 bases and J by 0 bases; unmatched bases: 5. Germline CDR1 reads SQVTM; CDR2 reads ANQGSEA. This CDR3 comprises 15 residues. CDR3 in amino acids: CSVPTSGASYNEQFF. In DNA, the CDR3 is TGCAGCGTGCCTACTAGCGGGGCCTCCTACAATGAGCAGTTCTTC.

This clonotype was detected ten times or more. The chain combines TRBV29-1 with TRBJ2-7; D is perhaps TRBD1 or TRBD2 (5 bases each). Germline V gene sequence: CDR1 SQVTM, CDR2 ANQGSEA. Trimming cost V 0 bases and J 6 bases, with 9 bases left between them. This CDR3 is 12 amino acids long. CDR3 sequence (DNA): TGCAGCGTTGAAGATTCCGGGACCGAGCAGTACTTC. Protein sequence: CSVEDSGTEQYF.

This clonotype was counted at least ten times. V and J are TRBV7-3 and TRBJ2-3, with D maybe TRBD2 (6 bases). CDR3 length equals 15 residues. V gave up 1 base and J gave up 3 bases, with 11 bases separating them. The germline V gene has CDR1 SGHTA and CDR2 FQGTGA. The CDR3 spells CASSLRGGATDTQYF. The CDR3, as DNA: TGTGCCAGCAGCTTAAGGGGCGGGGCAACAGATACGCAGTATTTT. Drawing the rest from reference TRBV7-3 and TRBJ2-3, the complete variable domain is GAGVSQTPSNKVTEKGKYVELRCDPISGHTALYWYRQSLGQGPEFLIYFQGTGAADDSGLPNDRFFAVRPEGSVSTLKIQRTERGDSAVYLCASSLRGGATDTQYFGPGTRLTVL.

This sequence joins TRBV3-1 and TRBJ2-7; possibly TRBD1 for D (6 bases). The germline V gene encodes CDR1 LGHDT and CDR2 YNNKEL (reference sequence). The V gene lost 3 bases and the J gene lost 2 bases, with 11 bases spanning the gap. This CDR3 contains 14 residues. This CDR3 is CASSHGQSTYEQYF. CDR3 coding DNA: TGTGCCAGCAGCCACGGACAGTCGACCTACGAGCAGTACTTC.